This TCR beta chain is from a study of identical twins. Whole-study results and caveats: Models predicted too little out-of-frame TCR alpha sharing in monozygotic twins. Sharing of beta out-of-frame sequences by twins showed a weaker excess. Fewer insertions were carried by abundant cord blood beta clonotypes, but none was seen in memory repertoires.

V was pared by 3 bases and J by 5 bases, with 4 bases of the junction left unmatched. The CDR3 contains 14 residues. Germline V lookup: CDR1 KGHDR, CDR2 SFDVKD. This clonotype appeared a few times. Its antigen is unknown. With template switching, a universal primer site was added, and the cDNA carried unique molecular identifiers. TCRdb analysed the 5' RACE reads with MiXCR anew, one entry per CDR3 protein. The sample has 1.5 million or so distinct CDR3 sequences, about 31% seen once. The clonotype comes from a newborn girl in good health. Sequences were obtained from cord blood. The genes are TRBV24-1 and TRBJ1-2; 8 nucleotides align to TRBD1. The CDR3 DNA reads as TGTGCCACCAGTGATCTGGGACAGGCTTATGGCTACACCTTC. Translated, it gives CATSDLGQAYGYTF.